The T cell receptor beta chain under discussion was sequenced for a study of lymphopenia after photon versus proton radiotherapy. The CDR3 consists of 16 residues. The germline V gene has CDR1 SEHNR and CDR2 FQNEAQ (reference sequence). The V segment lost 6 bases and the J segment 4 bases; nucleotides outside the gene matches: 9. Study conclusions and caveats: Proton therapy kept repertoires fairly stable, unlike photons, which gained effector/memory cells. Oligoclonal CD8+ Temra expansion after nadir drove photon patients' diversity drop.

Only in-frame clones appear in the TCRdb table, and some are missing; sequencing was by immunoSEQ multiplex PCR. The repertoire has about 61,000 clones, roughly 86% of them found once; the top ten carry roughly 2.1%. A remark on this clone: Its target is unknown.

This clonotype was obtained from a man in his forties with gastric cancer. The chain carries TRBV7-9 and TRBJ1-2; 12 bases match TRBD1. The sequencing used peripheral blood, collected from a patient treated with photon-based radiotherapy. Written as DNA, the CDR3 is TGTGCCAGCAGTGGGACAGGGGGCGATTTTAGCTATGGCTACACCTTC. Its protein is CASSGTGGDFSYGYTF. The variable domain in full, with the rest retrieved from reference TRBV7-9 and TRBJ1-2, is DTGVSQNPRHKITKRGQNVTFRCDPISEHNRLYWYRQTLGQGPEFLTYFQNEAQLEKSRLLSDRFSAERPKGSFSTLEIQRTEQGDSAMYLCASSGTGGDFSYGYTFGSGTRLTVV.